This entry concerns a single T cell receptor beta chain. Its antigen specificity is not known. No base-level quality is on record; no much larger clone is a single base apart. This sample is drawn from a study of T cell responses to AZD1222 COVID-19 vaccine (dated by TCRdb to the early 2020s). Study-level background: Because spike-specific TCR depth and breadth did not differ between the two schedules, AZD1222 recipients who got a second dose at roughly 4 weeks were pooled with those who got a second dose at roughly 12 weeks. A total of more than 230 trial participants underwent TCR sequencing, of whom 200 to 220 had received two doses of AZD1222 and some 25 had received two doses of the MenACWY control vaccine. Trial participants were enrolled into age subgroups of 18-55, 56-69 and 70-plus years, which contained approximately 150, 30 and 60 TCR-sequenced participants, respectively.

CDR1 and CDR2, looked up from the germline V gene (reference sequence), are GTSNPN and SVGIG. Including the terminal cysteine and phenylalanine, the CDR3 comprises 13 residues. Only the CDR3 region is kept as DNA, spanning 39 bases read in frame from base 1. V was cut back by 0 bases and J by 6 bases, leaving a gap of 9 bases between them. This sample's time point label indicates: baseline before first vaccination. Vaccinee samples were obtained from the UK trials COV001 and COV002, which included a single-blind randomized controlled phase 2/3 trial of AZD1222 (ChAdOx1 nCoV-19) in healthy adults. Trial participant PBMC samples were collected at day 0 and day 28 after the second dose for TCRbeta chain sequencing. The CDR3 regions of human TCRbeta chains were analyzed by immunosequencing. Concerning the study's data processing: TCRs in the repertoires were compared against a reference library of SARS-CoV-2-specific TCRs that had been generated with the MIRA antigen-specificity platform. Breadth was defined as the fraction of unique TCRs that were SARS-CoV-2-associated, and depth was defined as the fraction of total T cells that were SARS-CoV-2-associated. Using the MIRA data, each spike-specific TCR was mapped to the spike region that the TCR reacts to and placed in a CD4 or CD8 class. Log10-transformed breadth and depth values were compared by one-way ANOVA with Sidak's multiple comparisons tests. Drawn from immuneACCESS, this table holds only the in-frame rearrangements with V and J called that TCRdb kept. Clones are partly lost; checked studies trace under half to an unresolved V gene and leave the rest unexplained. V, J and clone size are those of that table, while D and trimming were read from the DNA. For this sample the table gives roughly 100,000 clones, of which approximately 91% were detected only once. The ten largest clonotypes hold about 3.9% of the sample.

Beyond this particular receptor, the publication reports: In the small 56-69-year group, the increase in depth fell short of significance, most likely because of low power. Participants were mostly white British, with more females than males. The authors suggested clonal diversity may have been underestimated. Nearly half of unique spike-specific TCRs reportedly recognized epitopes outside regions mutated in the B.1.351 and B.1.1.7 variants. After two AZD1222 doses, both the breadth and the depth of spike-specific TCRs were significantly higher than at day 0 and than in MenACWY recipients. Because no day 14 peak-response samples were available, repertoires were characterized only after the peak T cell response. The vaccine-associated CD4 TCRs covered the entire spike protein, and the dominant responses fell in regions 160-218 and 743-854. Conclusions about previously exposed vaccinees are limited because only a handful of AZD1222 recipients were SARS-CoV-2 seropositive at baseline.

The sequence was obtained from an adult in good health. The material sequenced was peripheral blood, taken on day 0 of AZD1222 vaccination. In this chain, TRBV30 is recombined with TRBJ1-5; a tentative D call is TRBD1 (6 bases match). The CDR3 reads as follows: CAWSVKGGQPQHF. The base sequence is TGTGCCTGGAGTGTAAAGGGGGGTCAGCCCCAGCATTTT.